This TCR beta chain was documented in a study of blood T cell repertoires in COVID-19. About the research overall: Researchers got acute and convalescent COVID-19 samples from the United States, Italy and Spain. T cells, B-cell-depleted T cells, or PBMCs supplied cDNA or gDNA.

As processed by the authors: Estimation of nucleated cell counts relied on the amplification of reference gene primers. The protocol was immunoSEQ multiplex PCR, while the TCRdb copy is restricted to in-frame clones and leaves out a portion. V and J calls and clone size are copied from that table; D and trimming were computed from the DNA. The repertoire holds over 400,000 clones, with roughly 89% as singletons. The CDR3 covers 16 residues. In germline, CDR1 is SNHLY, CDR2 FYNNEI. V shed 8 bases and J shed 7 bases, with 24 bases lying between them. Sequencing was done on a sample of peripheral blood. The receptor was derived from a woman in her 30s with active or convalescent COVID-19. The rearrangement links TRBV2 to TRBJ2-4; a possible D gene is TRBD2 (6 bases). In DNA, the CDR3 is TGTGCCAGCCGCGCGGGTGGCGGGAATTCCCAGAACATTCAGTACTTC. Translation gives CASRAGGGNSQNIQYF.